These 20 T cell receptor beta chains came from one sample sequenced in a study of blood T cell repertoires in COVID-19. The assay was immunoSEQ multiplex PCR, and TCRdb's table has in-frame clones only and misses some. Of approximately 280,000 clones listed, around 89% were seen once; the top ten hold about 1.7%. Sequenced material: PBMCs or T cells enriched from blood (not recorded which). The source is a woman under 30 with acute COVID-19.

V is TRBV4-3 and J is TRBJ2-1; the D gene is possibly TRBD2 (6 bases). This CDR3 has 16 residues. Germline V gene data show CDR1 as LGHNA and CDR2 as YSLEER. V was clipped by 0 bases and J by 9 bases, with 18 bases between them. CDR3 sequence reads: CASSQDRDSPRGEQFF. CDR3 nucleotides: TGCGCCAGCAGCCAAGACCGGGACTCCCCCCGTGGTGAGCAGTTCTTC.

This rearrangement joins TRBV15 to TRBJ2-7; no reliable D call. The CDR3 is made up of 13 amino acids. The germline V and J ends were trimmed by 0 bases and 3 bases, with 6 bases remaining between them. The V gene's germline CDR1 is LNHNV and CDR2 YYDKDF (reference sequence). As DNA, the CDR3 is TGTGCCACCAGCAGAGAATACTTCTACGAGCAGTACTTC. This sequence encodes CATSREYFYEQYF.

This clone has a single count. This chain connects TRBV5-1 to TRBJ1-5; D unresolved. This CDR3 has 15 residues. Germline CDR1 SGHRS, CDR2 YFSETQ. V dropped 0 bases and J dropped 5 bases, with 12 bases sitting between them. CDR3 nucleotides: TGCGCCAGCAGCTTGGCAGGCTTTCCTGATCAGCCCCAGCATTTT. Protein sequence: CASSLAGFPDQPQHF.

This chain links TRBV3-1 (or the pseudogene TRBV3-2) with TRBJ2-1, with 9 nucleotides matching TRBD2. CDR1 LGHDT and CDR2 YNNKEL come from the germline V gene (reference sequence). Trimming took 0 bases from V and 2 from J; bases not matched to a gene: 8. The CDR3 totals 18 residues. DNA of the CDR3: TGTGCCAGCAGCCAAGATCGGAGGGTAGCGGGAGCCTACAATGAGCAGTTCTTC. Translating it yields CASSQDRRVAGAYNEQFF.

This clone was picked up one time. The CDR3 DNA is TGTGCCTGGAGCGAGATCTCCGGGACAACCTACAATGAGCAGTTCTTC. Protein product: CAWSEISGTTYNEQFF. The chain combines TRBV30 with TRBJ2-1; tentative D call: TRBD1 (6 bases). Germline V lookup: CDR1 GTSNPN, CDR2 SVGIG (reference sequence). This CDR3 is 16 amino acids long. The V end was cut by 3 bases, the J end by 2 bases, with 17 bases between. Looking up the rest from reference TRBV30 and TRBJ2-1 gives the full variable domain: SQTIHQWPATLVQPVGSPLSLECTVEGTSNPNLYWYRQAAGRGLQLLFYSVGIGQISSEVPQNLSASRPQDRQFILSSKKLLLSDSGFYLCAWSEISGTTYNEQFFGPGTRLTVL.

The chain carries TRBV6-2 or TRBV6-3 and TRBJ2-2, with D possibly being TRBD2 (5 bases). CDR1 MNHEY and CDR2 SVGEGT come from the germline V gene. Trimming pared 2 bases from V and 6 bases from J, leaving 19 bases between. The CDR3 runs to 17 residues. In DNA form, the CDR3 reads TGTGCCAGCAGTTACGTTGAGAAGAGTCTGAGGGCCGGGGAGCTGTTTTTT. Protein sequence: CASSYVEKSLRAGELFF.

The V gene is TRBV6-6, the J gene TRBJ1-5; D gene unclear. The CDR3 contains 15 residues. Deletions cut 2 bases from V and 3 bases from J, with 11 bases between. Germline V lookup: CDR1 MNHNY, CDR2 SVGAGI (reference sequence). The CDR3 loop is CASSYNPWANQPQHF. In nucleotides, the CDR3 is TGTGCCAGCAGTTACAACCCTTGGGCCAATCAGCCCCAGCATTTT.

The chain links TRBV5-1 to TRBJ1-1; TRBD1 matches 8 bases. Germline CDR1 SGHRS, CDR2 YFSETQ. Trimming at V came to 0 bases and at J to 8 bases, leaving 6 bases not matched to a gene. The CDR3 has 14 amino acids. The CDR3 reads CASSLGQGANEAFF. The DNA of the CDR3 is TGCGCCAGCAGCTTGGGGCAGGGGGCGAACGAAGCTTTCTTT. Variable domain in full (rest from reference TRBV5-1 and TRBJ1-1): KAGVTQTPRYLIKTRGQQVTLSCSPISGHRSVSWYQQTPGQGLQFLFEYFSETQRNKGNFPGRFSGRQFSNSRSEMNVSTLELGDSALYLCASSLGQGANEAFFGQGTRLTVV.

The V gene is TRBV7-8, the J gene TRBJ1-3; D unresolved. Per germline, CDR1 SGHVS and CDR2 FQNEAQ. The CDR3 length is 16 residues. V gave up 2 bases and J gave up 0 bases, with 11 bases separating them. The CDR3 DNA sequence: TGTGCCAGCAGCTTACGTTTCCCGGGCTCTGGAAACACCATATATTTT. Its protein product is CASSLRFPGSGNTIYF.

This clone has a single count. The chain recombines TRBV18 with TRBJ1-2, with D uncertain. This CDR3 region has 11 residues. V lost 6 bases, J lost 6 bases, and 8 bases lay in between. Looked up from germline, CDR1 is KGHSH and CDR2 is LQKENI. CDR3 nucleotide sequence: TGTGCCAGCTCGTCTCAGGATGGCTACACCTTC. This encodes CASSSQDGYTF.

This chain uses TRBV5-6 with TRBJ1-6, with unresolved D. Trimming cost V 0 bases and J 6 bases, with 13 bases left between them. Germline V CDR1 and CDR2: SGHDT, YYEEEE. This CDR3 is built from 16 residues. CDR3 sequence: CASSLEADVPNSPLHF. CDR3 DNA sequence: TGTGCCAGCAGCTTGGAAGCCGATGTGCCTAATTCACCCCTCCACTTT.

This rearrangement joins TRBV4-1 to TRBJ2-5; 9 bases match TRBD1. Germline lookup yields CDR1 MGHRA and CDR2 YSYEKL. Germline trimming cut 2 bases from V and 5 bases from J; bases unmatched to any gene: 9. The CDR3 totals 16 residues. The CDR3 DNA reads as TGCGCCAGCAGCCAACCTGGGACAGGGAGCTCCGAGACCCAGTACTTC. This translates into CASSQPGTGSSETQYF.

The chain couples TRBV28 to TRBJ2-1; possible D gene TRBD2, 5 bases. From germline, CDR1 is MDHEN and CDR2 SYDVKM. The ends were cut back, 4 bases at V and 6 bases at J, with 16 bases in the middle. The CDR3 length is 15 residues. CDR3 region: CASSSKLVGPNEQFF. In DNA, the CDR3 is TGTGCCAGCAGTTCCAAACTAGTCGGGCCCAATGAGCAGTTCTTC.

This chain uses TRBV28 with TRBJ2-1; perhaps TRBD2 as D (6 bases). From germline, CDR1 is MDHEN and CDR2 SYDVKM. The V end was cut by 7 bases, the J end by 0 bases, with 19 bases between. The CDR3 extends over 17 amino acids. This CDR3 is CASNYGLRGGSYNEQFF. The CDR3 DNA is TGTGCCAGCAACTACGGGTTGAGGGGAGGCTCCTACAATGAGCAGTTCTTC. The variable domain in full, with the rest retrieved from reference TRBV28 and TRBJ2-1, is DVKVTQSSRYLVKRTGEKVFLECVQDMDHENMFWYRQDPGLGLRLIYFSYDVKMKEKGDIPEGYSVSREKKERFSLILESASTNQTSMYLCASNYGLRGGSYNEQFFGPGTRLTVL.

The V call is TRBV27, the J call TRBJ2-3; D is perhaps TRBD2 (5 bases). The CDR3 has 15 amino acids. Germline V gene lookup returns CDR1 MNHEY and CDR2 SMNVEV (reference sequence). Trimming took off 4 bases at V and 1 base at J, with 12 bases between the two ends. CDR3 nucleotides: TGTGCCAGCAGTTCAAAGGGAGCCGGCACAGATACGCAGTATTTT. This sequence encodes CASSSKGAGTDTQYF.

The chain has TRBV10-1 and TRBJ2-2; 8 bases line up with TRBD2. CDR1 and CDR2 (germline): WNHNN, SYGVQD (reference sequence). Losses at the gene ends were 5 bases for V and 2 bases for J; bases not matched to a gene: 1. The CDR3 contains 14 residues. The CDR3 here is CASSTSGNTGELFF. In DNA form, the CDR3 reads TGCGCCAGCAGTACTAGCGGAAACACCGGGGAGCTGTTTTTT.

The V and J genes are TRBV29-1 and TRBJ2-3, with 10 bases that match TRBD2. J gave up 6 bases and V 6 bases, and 15 bases lay outside the gene matches. This CDR3 has 16 residues. The V gene's germline CDR1 is SQVTM and CDR2 ANQGSEA. CDR3 sequence reads: CSVPSGSYGGLDTQYF. CDR3 sequence (DNA): TGCAGCGTACCTAGCGGGAGTTACGGGGGCCTGGATACGCAGTATTTT.

The J gene is TRBJ2-3, the V gene TRBV5-4, with 7 bases aligning to TRBD2. The V and J ends lost 4 bases and 4 bases, in that order; junction bases with no gene match: 12. This CDR3 has 16 residues. The germline V gene encodes CDR1 SGHNT and CDR2 YYREEE (reference sequence). The DNA for the CDR3 is TGTGCCAGCAGCCTTGGTCAAGGCGGGAGCCCAGATACGCAGTATTTT. It specifies CASSLGQGGSPDTQYF.

This chain links TRBV5-6 with TRBJ2-3; D is unclear. The CDR3 contains 13 residues. Trimming stripped 3 bases from V and 0 bases from J, with 5 bases between. CDR1 is SGHDT, CDR2 YYEEEE, per germline. The CDR3 loop is CASSSTSTDTQYF. The CDR3 bases are TGTGCCAGCAGCTCAACTAGCACAGATACGCAGTATTTT.

The chain couples TRBV7-9 to TRBJ2-1; the match to TRBD2 covers 11 bases. The germline CDR1 and CDR2 sequences are SEHNR and FQNEAQ (reference sequence). The CDR3 has 17 amino acids. After removal of 4 bases from V and 6 bases from J, the junction contained 11 bases not matched to a gene. In DNA form, the CDR3 reads TGTGCCAGCAGCTCGGTCACCGGGACTAGCGGCAGCAATGAGCAGTTCTTC. This codes for CASSSVTGTSGSNEQFF.